A selection of T cell receptor beta chains follows, all from one sample in a study of blood T cell repertoires in COVID-19. Data came from immunoSEQ multiplex PCR; TCRdb stores just in-frame clones and leaves some out. This table holds about 250,000 clones, about 83% found once. Sequenced material: peripheral blood. These TCRs come from a woman over 75 with COVID-19, enrolled during active disease. Each CDR3 is given with its conserved first and last residue. D genes are given only for firm matches.

CDR3 protein	J gene	V gene	D gene
CASSPIGTAGYGYTF	TRBJ1-2	TRBV7-9	TRBD1
CASSYTDTGTEAFF	TRBJ1-1	TRBV6-2/TRBV6-3	-
CASSLGLDRQFF	TRBJ2-1	TRBV28	-
CAISQGGEKLFF	TRBJ1-4	TRBV10-3	-
CASSWTSGGLNEQFF	TRBJ2-1	TRBV7-9	TRBD2
CASSWDPGQGALNTEAFF	TRBJ1-1	TRBV6-2/TRBV6-3	TRBD1
CASTLRGTPYEQYF	TRBJ2-7	TRBV5-4	-
CASSSPGTHYEQYF	TRBJ2-7	TRBV28	-
CAWSVGGETQYF	TRBJ2-5	TRBV30	TRBD2
CASSFQGQGQGTQYF	TRBJ2-3	TRBV6-6	TRBD1
CASSSPTGGIYGYTF	TRBJ1-2	TRBV28	TRBD1
CASSLNPWGGPGGYTF	TRBJ1-2	TRBV5-6	-
CASSERSPEQFF	TRBJ2-1	TRBV2	-
CASSIGRGGGYTF	TRBJ1-2	TRBV27	-
CASSYTSYRSANEKLFF	TRBJ1-4	TRBV19	-
CASSTGPGGNEQFF	TRBJ2-1	TRBV3-1/TRBV3-2	TRBD1
CASSLVAGSVSNEKLFF	TRBJ1-4	TRBV5-5	-
CASSVTRGGNTEAFF	TRBJ1-1	TRBV19	-
CASRISGNYGYTF	TRBJ1-2	TRBV28	-
CASSFTGGGSSGANVLTF	TRBJ2-6	TRBV5-4	-
CASSLDGAAADTQYF	TRBJ2-3	TRBV5-4	-
CAWSFPQQVNYEQYF	TRBJ2-7	TRBV30	-
CASSQLIQGRNTGELFF	TRBJ2-2	TRBV18	-
CASSGQGVTAEAFF	TRBJ1-1	TRBV2	TRBD1
CASSPRAGSDTQYF	TRBJ2-3	TRBV7-2	-
CASSVDSLSPLHF	TRBJ1-6	TRBV9	-
CASSLSDTQYF	TRBJ2-3	TRBV7-2	-
CASSPGGSGELFF	TRBJ2-2	TRBV18	-
CSARKGDEQFF	TRBJ2-1	TRBV20-1	-
CASSLRQGGNQPQHF	TRBJ1-5	TRBV7-2	TRBD1
CASRTVPHEQYF	TRBJ2-7	TRBV28	-
CASIGQLNTGELFF	TRBJ2-2	TRBV10-2	-
CASSPQQGAGNTIYF	TRBJ1-3	TRBV5-5	TRBD1
CASSPRGLAGGNEQFF	TRBJ2-1	TRBV3-1/TRBV3-2	TRBD2
CASSLVAQNTEAFF	TRBJ1-1	TRBV5-1	-
CASSFDRREGQPQHF	TRBJ1-5	TRBV2	-
CASSLERDTEAFF	TRBJ1-1	TRBV5-8	-
CASSQGGGGYGYTF	TRBJ1-2	TRBV6-6	-
CASSRTGGTEAFF	TRBJ1-1	TRBV2	TRBD1
CASSQDAGAGNQPQHF	TRBJ1-5	TRBV4-3	-
CASSSEGGAHGANVLTF	TRBJ2-6	TRBV28	-